The 10 T cell receptor beta chains below were found in one sample sequenced in a study of blood T cells in healthy people across ages (dated by TCRdb to the mid-2010s). The protocol used for the library was 5' RACE. The reads were generated on an Illumina HiSeq 2500. The second PCR ran for about 6 to 11 cycles and used a J-beta primer mix along with a sample-barcoded 5' primer. TCRdb handled the public reads itself, with Q25 trimming in fastp and clone calling in MiXCR, and kept productive beta chains. Records with the same CDR3 protein are collapsed into one entry carrying the most frequent genes and DNA. In all, the sample holds some 1.5 million distinct CDR3 sequences, and 40% to 45% of those were seen once. The leading ten clones occupy approximately 4.1% of the sample. The sample comprised blood. These TCRs come from a woman younger than 35 in good health.

The chain combines TRBV27 with TRBJ2-5, with TRBD2 as a possible D gene (6 bases). V lost 6 bases, J lost 2 bases, and 16 bases lay in between. CDR3 length: 15 amino acids. The germline V gene has CDR1 MNHEY and CDR2 SMNVEV (reference sequence). CDR3 sequence reads: CASSRRLVVQETQYF. The CDR3 DNA is TGTGCCAGCAGCCGCAGACTAGTGGTGCAAGAGACCCAGTACTTC.

This clonotype occurred a few times. The CDR3: CSATRQGVYNEQFF. The CDR3 DNA reads as TGCAGTGCAACAAGACAGGGGGTGTACAATGAGCAGTTCTTC. The chain recombines TRBV20-1 with TRBJ2-1; 9 positions match TRBD1. CDR3 size: 14 residues. Germline V gene data show CDR1 as DFQATT and CDR2 as SNEGSKA (reference sequence). J gave up 4 bases and V 6 bases, and 7 bases lay outside the gene matches.

The V and J genes are TRBV20-1 and TRBJ1-1; 7 positions agree with TRBD1. Trimming removed 0 bases from V and 1 base from J; junction bases left unmatched: 2. From germline, CDR1 is DFQATT and CDR2 SNEGSKA (reference sequence). CDR3 length equals 14 residues. The CDR3 bases are TGCAGTGCTAGAGAGGGACAGCCGAACACTGAAGCTTTCTTT. Translation gives CSAREGQPNTEAFF.

This clonotype has just one count. This rearrangement joins TRBV20-1 to TRBJ1-3; D is unclear. This CDR3 has 16 amino acids. With 1 base removed from V and 7 bases from J, the gap between germline ends came to 20 bases. Germline-derived CDR1 and CDR2 are DFQATT and SNEGSKA (reference sequence). Here the CDR3 reads CSARGGRHAFDNTIYF. The CDR3 coding sequence is TGCAGTGCTAGAGGGGGAAGGCACGCTTTCGATAACACCATATATTTT.

In its sample, this clonotype was seen once. A much larger clone lies one base from this, so it may be a read error. V is TRBV20-1 and J is TRBJ2-3; possibly TRBD2 for D (6 bases). The CDR3 runs to 15 residues. Germline assignment: CDR1 DFQATT and CDR2 SNEGSKA (reference sequence). In DNA, the CDR3 is TGCAGTGCTATTAAGCGGGCGGAAGGCACAGAGACGCAGTATTTT. It codes for CSAIKRAEGTETQYF.

In DNA form, the CDR3 reads TGCGCCAGCAGCCAAGAAACGGAGAGGACCTACGAGCAGTACTTC. Translation: CASSQETERTYEQYF. V and J are TRBV4-3 and TRBJ2-7; D ambiguous. CDR3 size: 15 residues. Germline V CDR1 and CDR2: LGHNA, YSLEER. V was shortened by 0 bases and J by 2 bases, with 11 bases between the two germline ends.

Notes on this clonotype: A much more abundant neighbour one base away suggests this may be a read error. V gene TRBV12-3 or TRBV12-4 combines with J gene TRBJ2-5; perhaps TRBD1 as D (5 bases). The tail of the sequence fits TRBJ2-7 better, so the J call may be wrong. The CDR3 length is 13 residues. The CDR3 sequence: CASSVKMGHEQYF. The CDR3 region has the DNA TGTGCCAGCAGTGTAAAGATGGGGCACGAGCAGTACTTC.

This clonotype appeared many times. This chain links TRBV12-3 or TRBV12-4 with TRBJ2-7; D remains ambiguous. The CDR3 is 11 amino acids. V lost 6 bases and J 3 bases, leaving 6 bases between the germline ends. CDR3 coding DNA: TGTGCCAGCAGACAGAGCTACGAGCAGTACTTC. Encoded protein: CASRQSYEQYF.

This clonotype was counted a few times. The chain has TRBV5-1 and TRBJ1-2, with D tentatively TRBD1 (5 bases). Germline CDR1 and CDR2: SGHRS and YFSETQ. This CDR3 contains 14 residues. V shed 4 bases and J shed 8 bases, with 18 bases lying between them. Written as DNA, the CDR3 is TGCGCCAGCAGCCCGTCCAGGGCGGCCTGGGGCTACACCTTC. Translating gives CASSPSRAAWGYTF.

This clonotype has a handful of counts. The J gene is TRBJ2-1, the V gene TRBV11-2; 7 bases are shared with TRBD2. The closer fit of TRBJ2-7 to the DNA end suggests the J call may be wrong. Germline-derived CDR1 and CDR2 are SGHAT and FQNNGV. This CDR3 contains 16 residues. CDR3 amino acids: CASSFPAGVTYNEQYF. As DNA, the CDR3 is TGTGCCAGCAGCTTCCCCGCGGGAGTTACCTACAATGAGCAGTACTTC.